This T cell receptor (beta chain) was captured in a study of blood T cell repertoires in COVID-19. About the study: Nucleic acid was either cDNA or gDNA, and it came from T cells, B-cell-depleted T cells, or PBMCs.

In the original processing: Amplification with reference gene primers provided the estimates of nucleated cell counts. Libraries were prepared by immunoSEQ multiplex PCR; TCRdb keeps only in-frame clonotypes and omits some of them. That table furnishes V, J and clone size, whereas the DNA furnished D and trimming. The sample consists of around 120,000 clones, roughly 80% of them appearing once. Per germline, CDR1 MNHNY and CDR2 SVGAGI (reference sequence). The CDR3 consists of 12 residues. V lost 2 bases, J lost 4 bases, and 5 bases lay in between. V is TRBV6-6 and J is TRBJ2-5; D unclear. The source is a man in his fifties or sixties with acute or convalescent COVID-19. Sequencing used peripheral blood. The CDR3 DNA sequence: TGTGCCAGCAGTTACGAAGCAGAGACCCAGTACTTC. It codes for CASSYEAETQYF.